The present T cell receptor (beta chain) was sequenced within a study of cytomegalovirus exposure and HLA in healthy donors. Study information: Within an early data release were about 85 million unique TCRs drawn from HLA-typed donors. Study observations and caveats: A later analysis found TCR association rates differed by HLA locus, highest for DRB1 and lowest for HLA-C.

The germline CDR1 and CDR2 sequences are SGHVS and FQNEAQ. The CDR3 runs to 14 residues. Deletions cut 1 base from V and 7 bases from J, with 13 bases between. 13 Jbeta primers and 60 Vbeta primers were used for the PCR. Method: immunoSEQ multiplex PCR; TCRdb's copy keeps in-frame clones and lacks some. The sample shows 110,000 to 150,000 clones, about 80% of them seen only once. In the case of this clone: Its specificity is not known.

The sequenced sample was PBMCs. The clonotype comes from a man aged 40-49 years in good health and CMV-seronegative. J is TRBJ1-1 and V is TRBV7-8; a weak D match, TRBD1 (5 bases). CDR3: CASSLGSWGDEAFF. The DNA of the CDR3 is TGTGCCAGCAGCTTAGGTTCTTGGGGGGATGAAGCTTTCTTT. Complete variable domain (other parts from reference TRBV7-8 and TRBJ1-1): GAGVSQSPRYKVAKRGQDVALRCDPISGHVSLFWYQQALGQGPEFLTYFQNEAQLDKSGLPSDRFFAERPEGSVSTLKIQRTQQEDSAVYLCASSLGSWGDEAFFGQGTRLTVV.